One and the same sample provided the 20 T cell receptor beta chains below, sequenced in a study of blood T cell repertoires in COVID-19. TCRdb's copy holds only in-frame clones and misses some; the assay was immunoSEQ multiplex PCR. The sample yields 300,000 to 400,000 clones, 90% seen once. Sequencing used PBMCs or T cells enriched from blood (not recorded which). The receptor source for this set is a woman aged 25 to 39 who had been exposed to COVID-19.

The CDR3 here is CASSALRGGLVQPQHF. DNA of the CDR3: TGTGCCAGCAGCGCACTCCGCGGGGGGTTGGTTCAGCCCCAGCATTTT. The chain carries TRBV6-6 and TRBJ1-5; maybe TRBD1 (5 bases). This CDR3 spans 16 amino acids. The germline V gene has CDR1 MNHNY and CDR2 SVGAGI (reference sequence). V lost 6 bases, J lost 6 bases, and 21 bases lay in between.

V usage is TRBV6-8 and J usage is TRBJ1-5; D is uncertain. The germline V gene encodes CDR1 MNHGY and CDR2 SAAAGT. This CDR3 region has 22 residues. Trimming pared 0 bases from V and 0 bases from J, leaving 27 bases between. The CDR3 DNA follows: TGTGCCAGCAGTTACTCGAATCGAACTCTGCTACTAGGCGATTATAGCAATCAGCCCCAGCATTTT. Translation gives CASSYSNRTLLLGDYSNQPQHF.

CDR3 residues: CAISGTGVDGYTF. DNA of the CDR3: TGTGCCATCAGCGGGACAGGGGTCGATGGCTACACCTTC. The chain is built from TRBV10-3 and TRBJ1-2; 10 bases fit TRBD1. Germline V CDR1 and CDR2: ENHRY, SYGVKD. The CDR3 is 13 residues long. V was pared by 6 bases and J by 6 bases, with 4 bases of the junction left unmatched.

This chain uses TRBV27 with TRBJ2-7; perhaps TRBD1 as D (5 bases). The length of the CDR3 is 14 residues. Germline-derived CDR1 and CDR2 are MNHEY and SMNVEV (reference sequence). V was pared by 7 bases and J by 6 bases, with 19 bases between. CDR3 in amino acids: CASNPLQGRSEQYF. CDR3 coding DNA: TGTGCCAGCAATCCCCTTCAGGGTAGGTCCGAGCAGTACTTC.

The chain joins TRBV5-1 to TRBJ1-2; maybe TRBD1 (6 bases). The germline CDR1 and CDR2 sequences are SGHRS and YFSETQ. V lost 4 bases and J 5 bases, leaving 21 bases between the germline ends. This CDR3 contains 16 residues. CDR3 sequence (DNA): TGCGCCAGCAGCCCCTTAAGGGTGGACAGCCATTATGGCTACACCTTC. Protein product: CASSPLRVDSHYGYTF. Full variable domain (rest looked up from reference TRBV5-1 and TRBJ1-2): KAGVTQTPRYLIKTRGQQVTLSCSPISGHRSVSWYQQTPGQGLQFLFEYFSETQRNKGNFPGRFSGRQFSNSRSEMNVSTLELGDSALYLCASSPLRVDSHYGYTFGSGTRLTVV.

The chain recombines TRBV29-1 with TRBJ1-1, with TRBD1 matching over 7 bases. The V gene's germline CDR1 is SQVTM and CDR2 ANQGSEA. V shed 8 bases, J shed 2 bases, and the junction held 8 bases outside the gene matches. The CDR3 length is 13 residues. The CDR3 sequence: CSPSRQGNTEAFF. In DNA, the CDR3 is TGCAGCCCGTCAAGACAGGGTAACACTGAAGCTTTCTTT.

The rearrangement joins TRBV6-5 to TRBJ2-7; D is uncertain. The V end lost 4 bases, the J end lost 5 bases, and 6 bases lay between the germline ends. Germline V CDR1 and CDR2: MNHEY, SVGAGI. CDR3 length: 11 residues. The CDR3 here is CASSLADEQYF. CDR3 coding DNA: TGTGCCAGCAGTTTGGCCGACGAGCAGTACTTC.

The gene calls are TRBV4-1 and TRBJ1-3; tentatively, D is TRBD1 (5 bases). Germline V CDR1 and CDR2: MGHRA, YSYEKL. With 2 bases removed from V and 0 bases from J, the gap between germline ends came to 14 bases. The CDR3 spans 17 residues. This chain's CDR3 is CASSQSPRQTSGNTIYF. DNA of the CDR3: TGCGCCAGCAGCCAAAGCCCAAGACAGACCTCTGGAAACACCATATATTTT.

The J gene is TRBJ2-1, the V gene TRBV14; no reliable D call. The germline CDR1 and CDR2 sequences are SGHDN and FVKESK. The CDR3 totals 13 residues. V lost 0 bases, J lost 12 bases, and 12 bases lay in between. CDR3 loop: CASSQDRGEPQFF. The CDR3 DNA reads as TGTGCCAGCAGCCAAGATAGAGGCGAACCGCAGTTCTTC.

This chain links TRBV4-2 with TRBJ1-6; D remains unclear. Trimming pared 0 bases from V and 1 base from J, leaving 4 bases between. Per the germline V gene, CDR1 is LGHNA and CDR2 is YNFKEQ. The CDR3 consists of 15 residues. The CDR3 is CASSQEISYNSPLHF. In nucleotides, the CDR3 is TGTGCCAGCAGCCAAGAAATATCCTATAATTCACCCCTCCACTTT.

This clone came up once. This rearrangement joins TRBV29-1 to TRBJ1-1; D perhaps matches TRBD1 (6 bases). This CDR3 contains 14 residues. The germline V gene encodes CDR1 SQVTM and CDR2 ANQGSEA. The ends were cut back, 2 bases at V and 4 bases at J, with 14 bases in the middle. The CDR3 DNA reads TGCAGCGTTGAAAAGAACAGGGCCGGCACTGAAGCTTTCTTT. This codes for CSVEKNRAGTEAFF.

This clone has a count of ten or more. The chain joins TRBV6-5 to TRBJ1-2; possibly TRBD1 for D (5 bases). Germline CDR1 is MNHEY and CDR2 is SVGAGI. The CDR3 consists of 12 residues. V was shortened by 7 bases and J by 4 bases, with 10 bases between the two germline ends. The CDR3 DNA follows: TGTGCCAGCACCCTTCAGGGCTATGGCTACACCTTC. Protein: CASTLQGYGYTF.

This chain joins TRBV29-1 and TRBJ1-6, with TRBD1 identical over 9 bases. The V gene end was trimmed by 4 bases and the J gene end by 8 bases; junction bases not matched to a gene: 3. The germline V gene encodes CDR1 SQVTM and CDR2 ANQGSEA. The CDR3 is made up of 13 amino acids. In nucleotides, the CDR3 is TGCAGCGTTGGACAGGGGGACGATTCACCCCTCCACTTT. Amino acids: CSVGQGDDSPLHF.

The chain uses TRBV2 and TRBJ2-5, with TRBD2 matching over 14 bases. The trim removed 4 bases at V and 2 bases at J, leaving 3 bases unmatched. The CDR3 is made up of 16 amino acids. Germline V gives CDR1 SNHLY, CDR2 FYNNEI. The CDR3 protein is CASSGTSGGFQETQYF. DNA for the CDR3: TGTGCCAGCAGTGGGACTAGCGGGGGGTTTCAAGAGACCCAGTACTTC.

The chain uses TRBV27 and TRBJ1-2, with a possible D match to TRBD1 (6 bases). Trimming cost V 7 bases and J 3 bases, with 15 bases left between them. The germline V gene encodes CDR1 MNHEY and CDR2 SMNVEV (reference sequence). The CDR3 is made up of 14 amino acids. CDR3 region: CASTPGGGDYGYTF. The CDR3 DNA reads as TGTGCCAGCACCCCGGGTGGGGGCGACTATGGCTACACCTTC.

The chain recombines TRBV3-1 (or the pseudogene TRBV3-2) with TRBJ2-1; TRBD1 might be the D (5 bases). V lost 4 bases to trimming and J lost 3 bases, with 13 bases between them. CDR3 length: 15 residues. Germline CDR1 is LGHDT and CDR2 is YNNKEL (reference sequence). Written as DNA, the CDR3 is TGTGCCAGCAGCCGTTGGGCAGGGAACTACAATGAGCAGTTCTTC. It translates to CASSRWAGNYNEQFF.

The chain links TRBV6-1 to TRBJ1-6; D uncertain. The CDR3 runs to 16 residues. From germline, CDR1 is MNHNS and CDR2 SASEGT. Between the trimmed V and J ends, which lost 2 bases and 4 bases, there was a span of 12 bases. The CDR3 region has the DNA TGTGCCAGCAGTGAATTCTGGGCCAGGTATAATTCACCCCTCCACTTT. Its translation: CASSEFWARYNSPLHF.

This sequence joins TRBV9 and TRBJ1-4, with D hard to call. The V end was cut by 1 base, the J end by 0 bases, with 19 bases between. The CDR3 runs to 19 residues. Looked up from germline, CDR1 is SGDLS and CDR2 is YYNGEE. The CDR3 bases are TGTGCCAGCAGCGTACGGTTGTTGGACTGTTTTGCAACTAATGAAAAACTGTTTTTT. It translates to CASSVRLLDCFATNEKLFF.

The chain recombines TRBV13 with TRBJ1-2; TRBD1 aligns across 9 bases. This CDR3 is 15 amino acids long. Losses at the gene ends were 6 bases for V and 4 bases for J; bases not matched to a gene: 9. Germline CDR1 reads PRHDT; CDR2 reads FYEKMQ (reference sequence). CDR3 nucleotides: TGTGCCAGCAGGAATACAGGGGGCGAGGGCTATGGCTACACCTTC. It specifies CASRNTGGEGYGYTF.

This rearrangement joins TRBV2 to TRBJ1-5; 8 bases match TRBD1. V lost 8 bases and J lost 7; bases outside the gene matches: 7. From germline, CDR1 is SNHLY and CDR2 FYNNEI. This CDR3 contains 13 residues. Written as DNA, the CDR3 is TGTGCCAGCCTACAGGGGGTTGGGCAGCCCCAGCATTTT. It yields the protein CASLQGVGQPQHF.